The 13 T cell receptor beta chains given below trace back to one sample, sequenced in a study of shared clonotypes between healthy human individuals. Sequencing used immunoSEQ multiplex PCR; TCRdb keeps in-frame clones, though not all of them. The sample consists of around 700,000 clones, roughly 70% of them appearing once. The sequencing sample was made of memory CD4+ T cells sorted from blood. This sample's subset: CD45RA-negative fraction. The receptor source for this set is a woman between 25 and 40 years old in good health.

This clone was counted once. The J gene is TRBJ2-7, the V gene TRBV19, with D maybe TRBD1 (6 bases). V lost 5 bases, J lost 9 bases, and 20 bases lay in between. The CDR3 covers 14 residues. Per the germline V gene, CDR1 is LNHDA and CDR2 is SQIVND (reference sequence). CDR3 coding DNA: TGTGCCAGTAGTCCCACTCCGGGACAAGTAGGGCAGTACTTC. It translates to CASSPTPGQVGQYF.

This chain uses TRBV7-9 with TRBJ2-7; no definite D call. The CDR3 runs 13 residues. The V end was cut by 5 bases, the J end by 2 bases, with 10 bases between. The V gene's germline CDR1 is SEHNR and CDR2 FQNEAQ (reference sequence). The DNA for the CDR3 is TGTGCCAGCAGCCCTGATGGCCCCTACGAGCAGTACTTC. Residues: CASSPDGPYEQYF.

The chain employs TRBV28 and TRBJ1-1, with TRBD1 matching over 7 bases. The V gene end was trimmed by 5 bases and the J gene end by 4 bases; junction bases not matched to a gene: 10. The CDR3 is made up of 15 amino acids. Germline assignment: CDR1 MDHEN and CDR2 SYDVKM. DNA for the CDR3: TGTGCCAGCAGTCGGGACAGTGATACCACCACTGAAGCTTTCTTT. It codes for CASSRDSDTTTEAFF. The full variable domain, completed using reference TRBV28 and TRBJ1-1, is DVKVTQSSRYLVKRTGEKVFLECVQDMDHENMFWYRQDPGLGLRLIYFSYDVKMKEKGDIPEGYSVSREKKERFSLILESASTNQTSMYLCASSRDSDTTTEAFFGQGTRLTVV.

V is TRBV28 and J is TRBJ2-7; the D is unclear. Germline values: CDR1 MDHEN, CDR2 SYDVKM. With 4 bases removed from V and 4 bases from J, the gap between germline ends came to 11 bases. This CDR3 has 13 amino acids. Here the CDR3 DNA reads TGTGCCAGCAGTTACCCTCCCATATACGAGCAGTACTTC. Translation: CASSYPPIYEQYF.

The chain employs TRBV7-9 and TRBJ1-1; D is unclear. V lost 4 bases to trimming and J lost 3 bases, with 9 bases between them. The germline CDR1 and CDR2 sequences are SEHNR and FQNEAQ (reference sequence). There are 13 residues in the CDR3. In DNA, the CDR3 is TGTGCCAGCAGCTACTCGACGGACACTGAAGCTTTCTTT. It codes for CASSYSTDTEAFF.

V usage is TRBV27 and J usage is TRBJ1-1; D remains ambiguous. Germline V CDR1 and CDR2: MNHEY, SMNVEV (reference sequence). V shed 3 bases and J shed 14 bases, with 16 bases lying between them. The CDR3 consists of 12 residues. CDR3: CASSFVGSAWFF. The CDR3 nucleotides read TGTGCCAGCAGTTTCGTGGGGTCAGCATGGTTCTTT.

The V call is TRBV5-8, the J call TRBJ1-2; a possible D gene is TRBD1 (5 bases). The germline V and J ends were trimmed by 1 base and 2 bases, with 9 bases remaining between them. CDR3 size: 14 residues. Germline CDR1 and CDR2: SGHTS and YDEGEE. The CDR3 loop is CASSLFWGNYGYTF. Written as DNA, the CDR3 is TGTGCCAGCAGCTTGTTTTGGGGGAACTATGGCTACACCTTC.

This clone came up a few times. The V gene is TRBV15, the J gene TRBJ1-1; TRBD1 agrees at 7 bases. CDR1 LNHNV and CDR2 YYDKDF come from the germline V gene (reference sequence). The CDR3 consists of 13 residues. Germline trimming cut 4 bases from V and 8 bases from J; bases unmatched to any gene: 7. The CDR3 DNA reads as TGTGCCACCAGCACAAACAGGGGTTTCGAAGCTTTCTTT. Translating gives CATSTNRGFEAFF. The variable domain in full, completed from reference TRBV15 and TRBJ1-1, reads DAMVIQNPRYQVTQFGKPVTLSCSQTLNHNVMYWYQQKSSQAPKLLFHYYDKDFNNEADTPDNFQSRRPNTSFCFLDIRSPGLGDTAMYLCATSTNRGFEAFFGQGTRLTVV.

This clone turned up a few times. The V and J genes are TRBV27 and TRBJ2-1; TRBD1 matches 8 bases. The CDR3 has 14 residues. Germline lookup yields CDR1 MNHEY and CDR2 SMNVEV (reference sequence). With 7 bases clipped from V and 4 bases from J, the junction kept 6 bases outside the gene matches. CDR3 region: CASKLDRDYNEQFF. The DNA of the CDR3 is TGTGCCAGCAAGTTGGACAGGGATTACAATGAGCAGTTCTTC.

The chain joins TRBV5-4 to TRBJ2-7, with TRBD2 matching over 11 bases. This CDR3 contains 15 residues. Trimming cost V 3 bases and J 2 bases; bases outside gene matches: 4. Germline values: CDR1 SGHNT, CDR2 YYREEE (reference sequence). The CDR3 bases are TGTGCCAGCAGCTCGGGACTAGCGGTAACCTACGAGCAGTACTTC. This sequence encodes CASSSGLAVTYEQYF.

The chain combines TRBV29-1 with TRBJ2-3; TRBD1 agrees at 9 bases. This CDR3 contains 15 residues. CDR1 is SQVTM, CDR2 ANQGSEA, per germline. The V segment lost 1 base and the J segment 5 bases; nucleotides outside the gene matches: 7. The CDR3: CSVEGQQGAGDTQYF. The CDR3, as DNA: TGCAGCGTTGAAGGCCAACAGGGGGCAGGAGATACGCAGTATTTT.

In its sample, this clone was seen once. V and J are TRBV25-1 and TRBJ1-1; D not resolved. Trimming left V 0 bases short and J 1 base short, with 9 bases between. The germline V gene has CDR1 MGHDK and CDR2 SYGVNS. CDR3 length equals 15 residues. CDR3 region: CASSEYTAQNTEAFF. The CDR3 DNA is TGTGCCAGCAGTGAATACACCGCCCAGAACACTGAAGCTTTCTTT.

The chain is built from TRBV28 and TRBJ1-2, with unresolved D. The CDR3 extends over 15 amino acids. With 6 bases removed from V and 4 bases from J, the gap between germline ends came to 18 bases. Germline CDR1 MDHEN, CDR2 SYDVKM. The CDR3 coding sequence is TGTGCCAGCAGCCCGGGTGACACCTCGGGCTATGGCTACACCTTC. Its protein product is CASSPGDTSGYGYTF.